This is a list of T cell receptor beta chains from one sample in a study of CD8+ T cells in alopecia areata. Sequenced by immunoSEQ multiplex PCR; TCRdb stores in-frame clones only, minus some. This sample has about 260,000 clones; over 45% occur once, and the top ten carry 0.75% to 0.95%. Material: CD4+ T cells sorted from blood, obtained at week 52, from a patient treated with tofacitinib. The receptor set was obtained from a human donor with alopecia areata. Each CDR3 is given with its conserved first and last residue. D genes are given only for firm matches. Clone size is not always given. Where it is, it says once, few, many or a class for expanded clones.

-,TRBV29-1,few,TRBJ2-3,CSVDWGDSDTQYF,TGCAGCGTTGACTGGGGGGATTCAGATACGCAGTATTTT
-,TRBV30,few,TRBJ1-4,CAWSARLRNEKLFF,TGTGCCTGGAGTGCGAGACTGAGAAATGAAAAACTGTTTTTT
-,TRBV4-3,once,TRBJ1-3,CASSQETGLSYPNTIYF,TGCGCCAGCAGCCAAGAAACAGGGTTGAGTTATCCCAACACCATATATTTT
-,TRBV7-2,-,TRBJ1-2,CASSLGRGTAAGYTF,TGTGCCAGCAGCTTAGGTCGCGGGACGGCGGCGGGCTACACCTTC
TRBD2,TRBV9,-,TRBJ2-5,CASSAPGLAEQTQYF,TGTGCCAGCAGCGCGCCGGGACTAGCGGAACAGACCCAGTACTTC
-,TRBV27,-,TRBJ2-1,CASTPGFYNEQFF,TGTGCCAGCACCCCGGGTTTCTACAATGAGCAGTTCTTC
-,TRBV29-1,-,TRBJ1-2,CSVATEGDYTF,TGCAGCGTTGCGACTGAAGGGGACTACACCTTC
TRBD1,TRBV7-8,few,TRBJ1-3,CASSSMTGYSGNTIYF,TGTGCCAGCAGCTCCATGACAGGGTACTCTGGAAACACCATATATTTT
-,TRBV10-3,-,TRBJ1-6,CAISRDQGTYNSPLHF,TGTGCCATCAGCCGGGATCAGGGGACCTATAATTCACCCCTCCACTTT
-,TRBV6-5,-,TRBJ1-2,CASKPVGDRGYTF,TGTGCCAGCAAACCGGTGGGGGACCGTGGCTACACCTTC
-,TRBV29-1,-,TRBJ2-7,CSVEDSYEQYF,TGCAGCGTTGAAGACAGCTACGAGCAGTACTTC
-,TRBV30,-,TRBJ2-3,CAWRVGDTQYF,TGTGCCTGGAGGGTCGGAGATACGCAGTATTTT
TRBD2,TRBV30,-,TRBJ2-1,CAWNSGGLYNEQFF,TGTGCCTGGAATAGCGGGGGCCTCTACAATGAGCAGTTCTTC
-,TRBV5-1,-,TRBJ2-3,CASSLDIRGGDTQYF,TGCGCCAGCAGCTTGGACATCCGAGGTGGGGATACGCAGTATTTT
-,TRBV29-1,-,TRBJ2-3,CSVEGRQESTDTQYF,TGCAGCGTTGAAGGGCGCCAGGAGAGCACAGATACGCAGTATTTT
-,TRBV27,many,TRBJ1-2,CASSNEGGGYTF,TGTGCCAGCAGTAACGAAGGGGGTGGCTACACCTTC
-,TRBV4-3,few,TRBJ1-4,CASSQDWFPTNEKLFF,TGCGCCAGCAGCCAAGATTGGTTCCCAACTAATGAAAAACTGTTTTTT
-,TRBV29-1,-,TRBJ1-1,CSVEEWGTEAFF,TGCAGCGTTGAAGAATGGGGCACTGAAGCTTTCTTT
TRBD2,TRBV7-2,few,TRBJ2-5,CASSLSLAGTQMYETQYF,TGTGCCAGCAGCTTATCTTTAGCGGGGACCCAAATGTATGAGACCCAGTACTTC
-,TRBV29-1,once,TRBJ2-3,CSVLGGSDTQYF,TGCAGCGTTTTGGGGGGCTCAGATACGCAGTATTTT
TRBD1,TRBV5-1,-,TRBJ2-3,CASSFGTGTPDTQYF,TGCGCCAGCAGCTTTGGGACAGGGACTCCAGATACGCAGTATTTT
TRBD1,TRBV7-8,-,TRBJ2-7,CASSLGGTGTYEQYF,TGTGCCAGCAGCTTAGGAGGGACAGGGACTTACGAGCAGTACTTC
-,TRBV5-1,-,TRBJ2-5,CASSFARVPPRWYF,TGCGCCAGCAGCTTCGCTCGGGTGCCGCCCAGGTGGTACTTC
-,TRBV2,-,TRBJ1-2,CASSVDGSPRQYGYTF,TGTGCCAGCAGTGTCGATGGGTCCCCCCGCCAGTATGGCTACACCTTC
-,TRBV27,-,TRBJ2-6,CASAGHYYGANVLTF,TGTGCCAGCGCGGGACACTACTACGGCGCCAACGTCCTGACTTTC
-,TRBV4-1,once,TRBJ2-2,CASSQVARENTGELFF,TGCGCCAGCAGCCAAGTAGCCAGGGAGAACACCGGGGAGCTGTTTTTT
-,TRBV4-3,-,TRBJ2-7,CASSQEAGPYEQYF,TGCGCCAGCAGCCAAGAGGCAGGACCCTACGAGCAGTACTTC
-,TRBV11-3,few,TRBJ2-3,CASSLAGSDTQYF,TGTGCCAGCAGCTTAGCGGGATCAGATACGCAGTATTTT
-,TRBV29-1,few,TRBJ1-1,CSVEKALLEAFF,TGCAGCGTTGAGAAGGCCCTCCTTGAAGCTTTCTTT
-,TRBV30,-,TRBJ2-5,CAGQDYQETQYF,TGTGCCGGACAAGATTACCAAGAGACCCAGTACTTC
-,TRBV6-6,-,TRBJ1-4,CASRTGTTNEKLFF,TGTGCCAGCCGGACCGGTACAACTAATGAAAAACTGTTTTTT
-,TRBV30,once,TRBJ2-3,CAWSVGLAPDTQYF,TGTGCCTGGAGTGTAGGGCTAGCACCAGATACGCAGTATTTT
TRBD2,TRBV10-3,-,TRBJ2-5,CAISEEVGLAGRDQYF,TGTGCCATCAGTGAGGAGGTCGGTCTAGCGGGGCGGGACCAGTACTTC
TRBD1,TRBV5-1,-,TRBJ1-2,CASSIGQDYGYTF,TGCGCCAGCAGCATCGGACAGGACTATGGCTACACCTTC